A selection of T cell receptor beta chains follows, all from one sample in a study of T cells in Graves' hyperthyroidism and ophthalmopathy. TCRdb re-called the multiplex PCR reads with MiXCR, one entry per CDR3 protein. The sample shows about 360,000 distinct CDR3 sequences, roughly 14% of them seen only once. The sample comprised blood. The receptors were gathered from a woman between 18 and 30 years old with Graves' hyperthyroidism that later progressed to Graves' ophthalmopathy. The CDR3 runs from the conserved cysteine through the conserved F or W. A D gene is named only where the DNA matches it firmly. For some rows the clone size is stated as once, few or many, or as a class when expanded; others skip it.

clone_size d_call j_call v_call cdr3_nt cdr3_aa
NA NA TRBJ2-1 TRBV29-1 TGCAGCGTTGGAAGTTTCGCGAGGGGTGAGCAGTTCTTC CSVGSFARGEQFF
many NA TRBJ2-1 TRBV20-1 TGCAGTGCTTGGAATCTAGCTGGCGGCTCATACAATGAGCAGTTCTTC CSAWNLAGGSYNEQFF
NA NA TRBJ2-2 TRBV5-1 TGCGCCAGCAGAAGGGACGGCGGGGAGCTGTTTTTT CASRRDGGELFF
few NA TRBJ1-4 TRBV6-1 TGTGCCAGCAGTGGTTGGAATAATGAAAAACTGTTTTTT CASSGWNNEKLFF
few TRBD2 TRBJ2-1 TRBV7-9 TGTGCCAGCAGCCCGCCGGTTAGCGGGATACACAATGAGCAGTTCTTC CASSPPVSGIHNEQFF
NA NA TRBJ2-1 TRBV25-1 TGTGCCAGCAGTGAGGGGAACTGGAACAATGAGCAGTTCTTC CASSEGNWNNEQFF
NA NA TRBJ2-4 TRBV6-1 TGTGCCAGCAGTTACGCGGACGGAGCCAAAAACATTCAGTACTTC CASSYADGAKNIQYF
many TRBD2 TRBJ2-1 TRBV7-9 TGTGCCAGCAGCCAAACTAGCGACTACAATGAGCAGTTCTTC CASSQTSDYNEQFF
many TRBD1 TRBJ1-5 TRBV28 TGTGCCAGCAGTCCGAACGGACAGGGGGATCAGCCCCAGCATTTT CASSPNGQGDQPQHF
many TRBD2 TRBJ2-1 TRBV12-3/TRBV12-4 TGTGCCAGCAGTGCGGCGGGAGGCTCCTACAATGAGCAGTTCTTC CASSAAGGSYNEQFF
many TRBD1 TRBJ1-1 TRBV18 TGTGCCAGCTCAGCGACAGGGGCCCATGAAGCTTTCTTT CASSATGAHEAFF
few TRBD1 TRBJ1-2 TRBV19 TGTGCCAGTTCCCCGAGGACAGGTTGGAACTATGGCTACACCTTC CASSPRTGWNYGYTF
once NA TRBJ2-6 TRBV9 TGTGCCAGCAGCTCCCCTGTCGGGGGTGGGGCCAACGTCCTGACTTTC CASSSPVGGGANVLTF
few TRBD1 TRBJ1-6 TRBV7-2 TGTGCCAGCACCCTAAGGGACAGAAGTAATTCACCCCTCCACTTT CASTLRDRSNSPLHF
many NA TRBJ1-5 TRBV3-1 TGTGCCAGCAGCCCCGCGGGCGAGCCCCAGCATTTT CASSPAGEPQHF
few NA TRBJ1-2 TRBV4-1 TGCGCCAGCAGCCAAGTACGGGGCGGCAACTATGGCTACACCTTC CASSQVRGGNYGYTF
many TRBD1 TRBJ2-7 TRBV7-2 TGTGCCAGCAGCTTGACAGGGGGCGACTACGAGCAGTACTTC CASSLTGGDYEQYF
NA TRBD1 TRBJ2-7 TRBV12-3/TRBV12-4 TGTGCCAGCACCCAACAGGGGGCCCCTCCCTACGAGCAGTACTTC CASTQQGAPPYEQYF
few NA TRBJ1-1 TRBV5-1 TGCGCCAGCAGCCCTTACCGACAAGCCCCTAGAGGGTTCTTT CASSPYRQAPRGFF
NA TRBD2 TRBJ2-1 TRBV9 TGTGCCAGCAGCGTGGTAAGCGGGGACTACAATGAGCAGTTCTTC CASSVVSGDYNEQFF
many NA TRBJ2-1 TRBV30 TGTGCCTGGAGTACCGGTAACGGTAAAGAGCAGTTCTTC CAWSTGNGKEQFF
NA TRBD1 TRBJ2-3 TRBV29-1 TGCAGCGGCACAGGGGGGATCACAGATACGCAGTATTTT CSGTGGITDTQYF
few TRBD2 TRBJ2-1 TRBV6-6 TGTGCCAGCAGTTACTCGGGACTAGCCCATAATGAGCAGTTCTTC CASSYSGLAHNEQFF
NA TRBD2 TRBJ2-5 TRBV10-3 TGTGCCATCAGTGAACCGGGACTAGCGGGTCAAGAGACCCAGTACTTC CAISEPGLAGQETQYF
few NA TRBJ1-3 TRBV4-1 TGCGCCAGCAGCCAAGGAGCACCGGGCCCCTCTGGAAACACCATATATTTT CASSQGAPGPSGNTIYF
NA NA TRBJ1-5 TRBV29-1 TGCAGCGTTGCGGTAGGGAGCGCCAATCAGCCCCAGCATTTT CSVAVGSANQPQHF
few NA TRBJ2-1 TRBV9 TGTGCCAGCAGCGTAGGAGATAATGAGCAGTTCTTC CASSVGDNEQFF
many TRBD2 TRBJ2-7 TRBV6-1 TGTGCCTGCCCGGGTCATAGCGGGGAACCCTACGAGCAGTACTTC CACPGHSGEPYEQYF
few NA TRBJ2-4 TRBV5-4 TGTGCCAGCAGCTTGGCTAGCGATGGGGGAAACATTCAGTACTTC CASSLASDGGNIQYF
many NA TRBJ2-7 TRBV28 TGTGCCAGCAGTTTTCAATGGGGTGGTGGAAACGAGCAGTACTTC CASSFQWGGGNEQYF
many NA TRBJ2-7 TRBV15 TGTGCCACCAGCAGAGACTTATCCTACGAGCAGTACTTC CATSRDLSYEQYF
NA NA TRBJ2-7 TRBV10-3 TGTGCCATCAGTGGGGACGAGACCTACGAGCAGTACTTC CAISGDETYEQYF
NA NA TRBJ2-5 TRBV7-8 TGTGCCAGCAGCTTAAAAGCGATGGGGGAGACCCAGTACTTC CASSLKAMGETQYF
many NA TRBJ2-7 TRBV28 TGTGCCAGCAGTTTGGTCTCGTACGTCCACTACGAGCAGTACTTC CASSLVSYVHYEQYF
many TRBD1 TRBJ1-6 TRBV5-1 TGCGCCAGCAGCTTGGCCACAGGGGCGGATTCACCCCTCCACTTT CASSLATGADSPLHF
many TRBD2 TRBJ2-1 TRBV2 TGTGCCAGCATACTAGCGGGAGTTGAGCAGTTCTTC CASILAGVEQFF
many TRBD1 TRBJ2-7 TRBV2 TGTGCCAGCAGTGAATTAGGGACAGGGAGCTACGAGCAGTACTTC CASSELGTGSYEQYF
NA NA TRBJ1-2 TRBV20-1 TGCAGTGCTCTAGACAGGATCTATGGCTACACCTTC CSALDRIYGYTF
few TRBD2 TRBJ2-7 TRBV4-2 TGTGCCAGCAGCCAAGATCCGGCGGGAGTGGCCTACGAGCAGTACTTC CASSQDPAGVAYEQYF
NA NA TRBJ2-1 TRBV28 TGTGCCACTAACGGGGACCGTGGTGAGCAGTTCTTC CATNGDRGEQFF
many NA TRBJ2-7 TRBV3-1 TGTGCCAGCAGCTACGCAGGCAACACGAGGGCGGAGCAGTACTTC CASSYAGNTRAEQYF
NA NA TRBJ1-5 TRBV28 TGTGCCAGCAGTTTTGTCGGTGGTAGCAATCAGCCCCAGCATTTT CASSFVGGSNQPQHF